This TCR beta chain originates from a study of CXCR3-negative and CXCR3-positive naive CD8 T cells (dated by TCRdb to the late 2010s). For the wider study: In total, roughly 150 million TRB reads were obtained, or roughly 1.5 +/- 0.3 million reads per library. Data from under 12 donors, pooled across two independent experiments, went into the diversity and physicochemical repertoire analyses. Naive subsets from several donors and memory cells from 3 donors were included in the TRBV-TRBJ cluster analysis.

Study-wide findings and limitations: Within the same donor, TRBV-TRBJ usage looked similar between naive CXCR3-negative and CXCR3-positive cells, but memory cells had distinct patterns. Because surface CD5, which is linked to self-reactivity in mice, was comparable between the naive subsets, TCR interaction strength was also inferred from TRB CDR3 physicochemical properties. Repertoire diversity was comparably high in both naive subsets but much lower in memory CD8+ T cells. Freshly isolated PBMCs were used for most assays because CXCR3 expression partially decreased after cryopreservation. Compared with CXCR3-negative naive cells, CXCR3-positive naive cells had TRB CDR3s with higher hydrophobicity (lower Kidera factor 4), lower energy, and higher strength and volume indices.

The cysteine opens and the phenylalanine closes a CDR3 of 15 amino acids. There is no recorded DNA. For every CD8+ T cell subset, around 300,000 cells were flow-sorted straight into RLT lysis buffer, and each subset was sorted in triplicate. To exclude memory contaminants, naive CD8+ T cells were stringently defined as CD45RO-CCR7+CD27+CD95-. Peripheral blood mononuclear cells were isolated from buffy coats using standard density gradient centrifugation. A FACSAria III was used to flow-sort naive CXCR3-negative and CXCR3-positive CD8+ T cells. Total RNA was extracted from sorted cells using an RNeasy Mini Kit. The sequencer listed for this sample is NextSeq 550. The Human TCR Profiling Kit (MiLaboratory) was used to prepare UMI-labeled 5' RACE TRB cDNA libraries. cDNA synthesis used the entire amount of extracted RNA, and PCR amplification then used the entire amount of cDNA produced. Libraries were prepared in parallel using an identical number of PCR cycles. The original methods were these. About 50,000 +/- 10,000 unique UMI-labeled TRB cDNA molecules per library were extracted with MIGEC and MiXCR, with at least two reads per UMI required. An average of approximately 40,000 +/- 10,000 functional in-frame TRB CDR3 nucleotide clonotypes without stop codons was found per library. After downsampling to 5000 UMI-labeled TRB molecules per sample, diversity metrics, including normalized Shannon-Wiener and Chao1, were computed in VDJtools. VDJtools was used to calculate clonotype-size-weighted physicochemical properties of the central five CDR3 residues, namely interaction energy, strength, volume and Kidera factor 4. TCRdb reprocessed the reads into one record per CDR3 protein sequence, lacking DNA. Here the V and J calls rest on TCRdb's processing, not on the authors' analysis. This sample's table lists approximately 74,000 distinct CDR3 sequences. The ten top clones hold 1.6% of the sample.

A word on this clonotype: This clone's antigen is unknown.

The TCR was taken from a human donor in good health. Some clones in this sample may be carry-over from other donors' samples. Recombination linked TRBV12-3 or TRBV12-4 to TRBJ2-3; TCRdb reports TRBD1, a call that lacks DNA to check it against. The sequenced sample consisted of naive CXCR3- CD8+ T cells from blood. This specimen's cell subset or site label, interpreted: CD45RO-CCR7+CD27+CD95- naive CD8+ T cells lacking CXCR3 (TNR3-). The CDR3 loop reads CASTSPGGEADTRYF.